This TCR beta chain emerged from a study of blood T cell repertoires in COVID-19 (dated by TCRdb to the early 2020s). Concerning the study at large: Samples covering the acute and convalescent phases of COVID-19 were provided by collaborators in the United States, Italy and Spain. The prospective study material was composed of cDNA or gDNA derived from T cells, B-cell-depleted T cells, or PBMCs. The sample metadata nearly always contained a de-identified subject ID, COVID-19 status, age in years and sex. A freely available public database, intended as a resource for researchers studying the immune response to SARS-CoV-2, is where the repertoires were released. Where available, HLA class I and class II types were taken from metadata supplied by the sample provider and were not determined by assay-based typing. Samples were obtained from the ongoing ImmuneRACE study (first 160 participants) and from some 1,300 subjects provided by 6 global collaborators. The dataset comprised deeply sampled blood TCRbeta repertoires from subjects exposed to, actively infected with, or recovered from COVID-19. Here is what the overall study found, with its caveats: The amount of clinical and demographic metadata varied by source and participant and was provided uncurated.

Collaborating institutions collected whole blood in K2EDTA tubes following their own protocols. Collaborator samples were shipped for TCRbeta analysis as frozen whole blood, isolated PBMCs, or DNA extracted from either sample type. CDR1 SNHLY and CDR2 FYNNEI are derived from the germline V gene. The CDR3 measures 17 amino acids from cysteine to phenylalanine. The read is trimmed to its CDR3 DNA, 51 bases read in frame from base 1. V and J are trimmed by 3 bases and 1 base, and the gene matches miss 9 bases of the junction. TCRbeta CDR3 regions were amplified from genomic DNA using the immunoSEQ Assay, a bias-controlled multiplex PCR. The authors' analysis ran thus. The number of nucleated cells in each sample was estimated from the amplification of reference gene primers within the assay. To quantify the absolute abundance of each unique TCRbeta CDR3 rearrangement, sequence reads were collapsed and filtered. Productive Simpson clonality was computed per sample as the square root of Simpson's diversity index over productive rearrangements. Here the immuneACCESS table is served through TCRdb, limited to in-frame sequences with V and J called. Missing clones are a known gap in these copies; in checked studies unresolved V genes cover under half, and the rest lacks a known reason. V, J and clone size are taken as reported in that table, and D and trimming were inferred from the DNA itself. The sample records approximately 300,000 clones, about nine tenths of which are singletons. About 2.3% of the sample is taken by the ten largest.

As concerns this clone: Its antigen target is currently unknown. It has no much larger one-base neighbor in the sample; base qualities were not kept.

The TCR originated in a man aged 18 to 30 with active or convalescent COVID-19. The sequenced material came from peripheral blood. Recombination joined TRBV2 with TRBJ2-3, and TRBD2 matches 8 of the central bases. The nucleotide sequence is TGTGCCAGCAGTGATCGTCGGGAGGGGGGCCGCACAGATACGCAGTATTTT. Its amino acids are CASSDRREGGRTDTQYF. Supplemented by the reference TRBV2 and TRBJ2-3 proteins around the CDR3, the complete variable domain is EPEVTQTPSHQVTQMGQEVILRCVPISNHLYFYWYRQILGQKVEFLVSFYNNEISEKSEIFDDQFSVERPDGSNFTLKIRSTKLEDSAMYFCASSDRREGGRTDTQYFGPGTRLTVL.